One sample yielded the 28 T cell receptor beta chains listed below, sequenced in a study of cytomegalovirus exposure and HLA in healthy donors. PCR amplification relied on 60 Vbeta primers (plus 13 Jbeta primers). The table came from immunoSEQ multiplex PCR; TCRdb's copy has only in-frame clones and leaves some out. This table holds approximately 140,000 clones, roughly three quarters found once. The sequenced sample was PBMCs. The origin of the receptors is a woman younger than 35 in good health and CMV-seronegative.

The rearrangement links TRBV15 to TRBJ1-2; no definite D call. Trimming left V 0 bases short and J 8 bases short, with 19 bases between. The CDR3 extends over 16 amino acids. Germline CDR1 and CDR2: LNHNV and YYDKDF (reference sequence). The CDR3 loop reads CATSRDRKGGNRGYTF. In nucleotides, the CDR3 is TGTGCCACCAGCAGAGATCGGAAGGGAGGCAATCGAGGCTACACCTTC. Filled out from reference TRBV15 and TRBJ1-2, the complete variable domain reads DAMVIQNPRYQVTQFGKPVTLSCSQTLNHNVMYWYQQKSSQAPKLLFHYYDKDFNNEADTPDNFQSRRPNTSFCFLDIRSPGLGDTAMYLCATSRDRKGGNRGYTFGSGTRLTVV.

This clone was detected a few times. The CDR3 DNA reads TGCGCCAGCAGCCAAAGAGGATTAGCGGGCGGGGAGCTGTTTTTT. The encoded protein is CASSQRGLAGGELFF. The rearrangement joins TRBV4-1 to TRBJ2-2; 7 nucleotides align to TRBD2. The CDR3 runs to 15 residues. Germline lookup yields CDR1 MGHRA and CDR2 YSYEKL. Trimming at V came to 2 bases and at J to 7 bases, leaving 7 bases not matched to a gene.

The rearrangement links TRBV4-1 to TRBJ1-1; 9 bases are a match to TRBD1. V gave up 3 bases and J gave up 6 bases; unmatched junction bases: 8. Germline values: CDR1 MGHRA, CDR2 YSYEKL. This CDR3 comprises 15 residues. The CDR3 region is CASSQETGGFPEAFF. As DNA, the CDR3 is TGCGCCAGCAGCCAGGAGACAGGGGGGTTTCCTGAAGCTTTCTTT.

This rearrangement joins TRBV6-6 to TRBJ1-1; no firm D call. V was trimmed by 7 bases and J by 5 bases, leaving 14 bases between them. The length of the CDR3 is 13 residues. Per the germline V gene, CDR1 is MNHNY and CDR2 is SVGAGI (reference sequence). The CDR3 bases are TGTGCCAGCAACGGTCTGCCGGGAACTGAAGCTTTCTTT. It yields the protein CASNGLPGTEAFF.

As regards this clone: This specimen includes other DNA sequences encoding the same CDR3. The DNA for the CDR3 is TGCAGCGTCCGCACTAGCGGGAGTACCGGGGAGCTGTTTTTT. Protein: CSVRTSGSTGELFF. The genes are TRBV29-1 and TRBJ2-2; 11 nucleotides align to TRBD2. The V and J ends lost 6 bases and 5 bases, in that order; junction bases with no gene match: 5. The CDR3 is made up of 14 amino acids. Germline CDR1 SQVTM, CDR2 ANQGSEA.

DNA of the CDR3: TGTGCCTGGAGACAATTTCGCGTAGCAGCCACAGATACGCAGTATTTT. Translated: CAWRQFRVAATDTQYF. The chain has TRBV30 and TRBJ2-3; D remains ambiguous. Germline V CDR1 and CDR2: GTSNPN, SVGIG (reference sequence). Trimming removed 3 bases at V and 2 bases at J, with 18 bases between. The CDR3 is 16 residues long.

This sequence joins TRBV6-5 and TRBJ1-2, with TRBD1 matching 7 bases. Per germline, CDR1 MNHEY and CDR2 SVGAGI. V shed 5 bases and J 11 bases; nucleotides not matched to a gene: 11. The CDR3 runs 13 residues. CDR3 region: CASSPGQSLSYTF. In nucleotides, the CDR3 is TGTGCCAGCAGTCCGGGACAGTCGCTTAGTTACACCTTC.

The chain uses TRBV27 and TRBJ1-6, with no clear D. This CDR3 comprises 14 residues. Germline-derived CDR1 and CDR2 are MNHEY and SMNVEV (reference sequence). The V gene lost 3 bases and the J gene lost 5 bases, with 8 bases spanning the gap. The CDR3 DNA is TGTGCCAGCAGTTTGCGGCGGGATAATTCACCCCTCCACTTT. This translates into CASSLRRDNSPLHF.

The rearrangement links TRBV2 to TRBJ2-1; 7 bases are shared with TRBD1. CDR3 length: 13 amino acids. Trimming took 9 bases from V and 8 from J; bases not matched to a gene: 10. Germline V CDR1 and CDR2: SNHLY, FYNNEI. CDR3 bases: TGTGCCAGTAACAGGGGTTCAGGGGATGAGCAGTTCTTC. Protein product: CASNRGSGDEQFF.

The gene calls are TRBV30 and TRBJ2-3; 11 nucleotides line up with TRBD2. The CDR3 contains 15 residues. Germline assignment: CDR1 GTSNPN and CDR2 SVGIG (reference sequence). V was clipped by 3 bases and J by 2 bases; unmatched bases: 4. The CDR3 is CAWSRLAGLTDTQYF. As DNA, the CDR3 is TGTGCCTGGAGCAGACTAGCGGGACTCACAGATACGCAGTATTTT.

J is TRBJ1-1 and V is TRBV2, with unresolved D. Per germline, CDR1 SNHLY and CDR2 FYNNEI. Trimming took 8 bases from V and 0 from J, leaving 10 bases between them. This CDR3 contains 13 residues. This CDR3 is CASVTDLNTEAFF. Here the CDR3 DNA reads TGTGCCAGCGTGACGGACTTGAACACTGAAGCTTTCTTT.

This chain joins TRBV11-3 and TRBJ2-1; 13 bases match TRBD2. Losses at the gene ends were 4 bases for V and 1 base for J; bases not matched to a gene: 4. The length of the CDR3 is 17 residues. CDR1 and CDR2 (germline): SGHNT, YENEEA. CDR3 loop: CASSSGLAGRSYNEQFF. For the CDR3, the DNA is TGTGCCAGCAGCTCGGGACTAGCGGGAAGATCCTACAATGAGCAGTTCTTC.

J is TRBJ1-3 and V is TRBV27; D perhaps matches TRBD1 (5 bases). The CDR3 spans 16 residues. Germline V gene lookup returns CDR1 MNHEY and CDR2 SMNVEV (reference sequence). Trimming shortened V by 5 bases and J by 2 bases, and 16 bases separated the two germline ends. In DNA form, the CDR3 reads TGTGCCAGCAGTCGAATCCCCCCCAGGGCTGGAAACACCATATATTTT. This encodes CASSRIPPRAGNTIYF.

The J gene is TRBJ1-6, the V gene TRBV2; 8 bases line up with TRBD1. Germline lookup yields CDR1 SNHLY and CDR2 FYNNEI. The CDR3 is made up of 14 amino acids. V lost 5 bases to trimming and J lost 10 bases; unmatched junction nucleotides: 7. CDR3 DNA sequence: TGTGCCAGCAGTTTGGACAGGGCTGGATCACCCCTCCACTTT. Translation: CASSLDRAGSPLHF.

V usage is TRBV4-1 and J usage is TRBJ1-3; D is perhaps TRBD1 (6 bases). The CDR3 is made up of 14 amino acids. V dropped 5 bases and J dropped 2 bases, with 10 bases sitting between them. Germline V gene lookup returns CDR1 MGHRA and CDR2 YSYEKL. The CDR3 spells CASSWGRAGNTIYF. As DNA, the CDR3 is TGCGCCAGCAGCTGGGGGCGCGCTGGAAACACCATATATTTT.

This clone was counted between two and nine times. The J gene is TRBJ2-1, the V gene TRBV11-2, with 7 bases matching TRBD1. V lost 2 bases and J lost 10; bases outside the gene matches: 2. CDR3 size: 12 residues. Germline CDR1 SGHAT, CDR2 FQNNGV. The CDR3 DNA reads TGTGCCAGCAGCTTAAAACAGGGGGAGCAGTTCTTC. Amino acid sequence: CASSLKQGEQFF.

This clone was detected a few times. The chain couples TRBV19 to TRBJ1-4; 10 bases map to TRBD1. The CDR3 spans 13 residues. Trimming at V came to 11 bases and at J to 7 bases, leaving 7 bases not matched to a gene. Germline-derived CDR1 and CDR2 are LNHDA and SQIVND (reference sequence). Written as DNA, the CDR3 is TGTGCCTCCAGGGACAGGGGAAGTGAAAAACTGTTTTTT. Amino acids: CASRDRGSEKLFF.

The chain employs TRBV4-2 and TRBJ1-4, with D possibly TRBD1 on 6 matching bases. The CDR3 is 14 residues long. Germline V gene data show CDR1 as LGHNA and CDR2 as YNFKEQ. The ends were cut back, 2 bases at V and 7 bases at J, with 11 bases in the middle. The CDR3 DNA reads as TGTGCCAGCAGCCAAAACGACAGGCGTGAAAAACTGTTTTTT. Its translation: CASSQNDRREKLFF.

V gene TRBV5-1 combines with J gene TRBJ1-1, with 7 bases identical to TRBD1. The CDR3 totals 15 residues. Germline values: CDR1 SGHRS, CDR2 YFSETQ. With V trimmed by 5 bases and J by 1 base, 8 bases remained unmatched. The CDR3 loop reads CASSPTGTENTEAFF. CDR3 DNA sequence: TGCGCCAGCAGTCCTACCGGGACAGAGAACACTGAAGCTTTCTTT. The variable domain in full, completed from reference TRBV5-1 and TRBJ1-1, reads KAGVTQTPRYLIKTRGQQVTLSCSPISGHRSVSWYQQTPGQGLQFLFEYFSETQRNKGNFPGRFSGRQFSNSRSEMNVSTLELGDSALYLCASSPTGTENTEAFFGQGTRLTVV.

The chain couples TRBV6-6 to TRBJ1-1; TRBD1 is a possible D gene (5 bases). The germline gives CDR1 MNHNY, CDR2 SVGAGI (reference sequence). The CDR3 has 16 residues. The V and J ends lost 7 bases and 3 bases respectively, with 21 bases between them. CDR3 sequence: CASTSGSGVYYTEAFF. The CDR3 bases are TGTGCCAGCACCTCGGGGTCGGGGGTCTACTACACTGAAGCTTTCTTT.

This clone was observed a handful of times. CDR3 nucleotide sequence: TGTGCCAGCACGAGCGGGGGCCCTGAGCAGTTCTTC. This sequence encodes CASTSGGPEQFF. The rearrangement joins TRBV6-5 to TRBJ2-1; 8 bases match TRBD2. The CDR3 totals 12 residues. Looked up from germline, CDR1 is MNHEY and CDR2 is SVGAGI. Trimming took 7 bases from V and 9 from J; bases not matched to a gene: 5.

V and J are TRBV7-9 and TRBJ2-1; TRBD2 aligns across 14 bases. CDR1 is SEHNR, CDR2 FQNEAQ, per germline (reference sequence). The CDR3 has 18 residues. J gave up 0 bases and V 5 bases, and 6 bases lay outside the gene matches. The CDR3 here is CASSPGLAGDSSYNEQFF. DNA of the CDR3: TGTGCCAGCAGCCCGGGACTAGCGGGGGATAGCTCCTACAATGAGCAGTTCTTC.

The rearrangement uses TRBV6-5 and TRBJ1-5; 7 nucleotides match TRBD1. Germline-derived CDR1 and CDR2 are MNHEY and SVGAGI. The junction had 4 bases not matched to a gene; V was cut back by 6 bases and J by 5 bases. The CDR3 is 13 amino acids. Written as DNA, the CDR3 is TGTGCCAGCAGCCAGGGGGTCTATCAGCCCCAGCATTTT. As protein: CASSQGVYQPQHF.

This clone has a single count. The chain carries TRBV2 and TRBJ2-3; TRBD2 matches at 7 bases. The CDR3 has 15 amino acids. The V gene end was trimmed by 7 bases and the J gene end by 0 bases; junction bases not matched to a gene: 7. Germline-derived CDR1 and CDR2 are SNHLY and FYNNEI. This CDR3 is CASKELATSTDTQYF. The DNA for the CDR3 is TGTGCCAGCAAGGAACTAGCGACTAGCACAGATACGCAGTATTTT.

Only a few counts were recorded for this clone. CDR3: CASKVRSTGENTEAFF. For the CDR3, the DNA is TGCGCCAGCAAGGTGAGATCGACAGGGGAGAACACTGAAGCTTTCTTT. The chain is built from TRBV5-1 and TRBJ1-1; 8 bases map to TRBD1. The length of the CDR3 is 16 residues. In germline, CDR1 is SGHRS, CDR2 YFSETQ. J lost 1 base, V lost 6 bases, and 11 bases had no gene match.

The V and J genes are TRBV11-3 and TRBJ2-1; D is ambiguous. Germline V gene data show CDR1 as SGHNT and CDR2 as YENEEA. This CDR3 spans 12 amino acids. Trimming removed 5 bases at V and 8 bases at J, with 10 bases between. The CDR3 coding sequence is TGTGCCAGCAGCGCCCAAGGAGATGAGCAGTTCTTC. The encoded protein is CASSAQGDEQFF.

The CDR3 reads CASTPPGNTEAFF. In nucleotides, the CDR3 is TGTGCCAGCACCCCCCCAGGGAACACTGAAGCTTTCTTT. The V and J genes are TRBV6-5 and TRBJ1-1; D gene unclear. V was cut by 7 bases and J by 1 base, with 10 bases left in between. CDR1 and CDR2 (germline): MNHEY, SVGAGI. The length of the CDR3 is 13 residues.

This clone was seen only a few times. The chain joins TRBV6-1 to TRBJ2-7; 9 nucleotides agree with TRBD1. This CDR3 spans 15 amino acids. Per germline, CDR1 MNHNS and CDR2 SASEGT. V gave up 1 base and J gave up 5 bases; unmatched junction bases: 6. The CDR3 DNA reads TGTGCCAGCAGTGAAGAAACAGGGGGCGTAAACGAGCAGTACTTC. Amino acid sequence: CASSEETGGVNEQYF.